The 22 T cell receptor beta chains below were found in one sample sequenced in a study of CD8 T cells in Susac syndrome. When the RNA was reverse transcribed, random hexamers were used with an input of roughly 0.45 to 1 ug. TCRdb processed the immunoSEQ multiplex PCR reads anew with MiXCR; each CDR3 protein has one entry. The sample lists about 300,000 distinct CDR3 sequences; around 85% were seen once. The sample consisted of CD8+ T cells from PBMCs. All receptors come from a human donor with multiple sclerosis.

V is TRBV24-1 and J is TRBJ1-2, with 10 bases aligning to TRBD1. Germline V gives CDR1 KGHDR, CDR2 SFDVKD. The trim removed 4 bases at V and 0 bases at J, leaving 4 bases unmatched. The CDR3 has 16 amino acids. This CDR3 reads CATSDRDRGSNYGYTF. The CDR3 DNA is TGTGCCACCAGTGACCGGGACAGGGGATCTAACTATGGCTACACCTTC.

Only a few counts were recorded for this clonotype. The chain carries TRBV7-2 and TRBJ2-1; either TRBD1 or TRBD2 may fit D (5 bases each). The ends were cut back, 5 bases at V and 2 bases at J, with 13 bases in the middle. Germline CDR1 SGHTA, CDR2 FQGNSA. This CDR3 is built from 15 residues. Here the CDR3 reads CASSVIWGTYNEQFF. CDR3 DNA: TGTGCCAGCAGCGTCATATGGGGGACCTACAATGAGCAGTTCTTC.

The CDR3: CASSPLHGGDYEQYF. The CDR3 DNA reads TGTGCCAGCAGCCCCCTTCATGGCGGGGACTACGAGCAGTACTTC. The chain has TRBV11-2 and TRBJ2-7, with TRBD2 as a possible D gene (6 bases). The CDR3 spans 15 residues. Germline-derived CDR1 and CDR2 are SGHAT and FQNNGV. V lost 5 bases and J lost 3, with 17 bases in between.

The chain has TRBV7-9 and TRBJ1-2, with 10 bases matching TRBD1. V shed 4 bases and J 3 bases; nucleotides not matched to a gene: 8. The length of the CDR3 is 16 residues. Germline loops: CDR1 SEHNR, CDR2 FQNEAQ (reference sequence). The CDR3 protein is CASSSLVDRGYYGYTF. CDR3 DNA: TGTGCCAGCAGCTCCCTTGTGGACAGGGGGTACTATGGCTACACCTTC.

This clonotype turned up a few times. J is TRBJ2-5 and V is TRBV4-1; TRBD1 or TRBD2 may be the D gene (5 bases each). Trimming cost V 0 bases and J 2 bases, with 10 bases left between them. The CDR3 is made up of 15 amino acids. Per germline, CDR1 MGHRA and CDR2 YSYEKL. The CDR3 is CASSQDRDGQETQYF. DNA for the CDR3: TGCGCCAGCAGCCAAGATCGGGACGGACAAGAGACCCAGTACTTC.

The chain combines TRBV7-9 with TRBJ2-1, with 11 bases identical to TRBD2. The ends lost 5 bases at V and 5 bases at J; junction bases unmatched: 5. CDR1 and CDR2 from the germline V gene are SEHNR and FQNEAQ (reference sequence). There are 15 residues in the CDR3. Here the CDR3 DNA reads TGTGCCAGCAGCCCGGGACTAGCGGACGACAATGAGCAGTTCTTC. Its protein is CASSPGLADDNEQFF.

This chain connects TRBV7-9 to TRBJ2-3, with D maybe TRBD2 (5 bases). Germline loops: CDR1 SEHNR, CDR2 FQNEAQ (reference sequence). CDR3 length: 14 residues. V was trimmed by 4 bases and J by 7 bases, leaving 15 bases between them. In DNA form, the CDR3 reads TGTGCCAGCAGCTACTTACGGGGTCTGAATACGCAGTATTTT. This gives the protein CASSYLRGLNTQYF.

The chain joins TRBV7-4 to TRBJ2-3; either TRBD1 or TRBD2 may supply D (5 bases each). The CDR3 covers 14 residues. The ends were cut back, 5 bases at V and 4 bases at J, with 13 bases in the middle. Germline-derived CDR1 and CDR2 are SGHVT and SQSDAQ. The CDR3 DNA sequence: TGTGCCAGCAGCCTACCGGGGCTCCCAGATACGCAGTATTTT. This translates into CASSLPGLPDTQYF.

This rearrangement joins TRBV11-2 to TRBJ2-7; TRBD2 matches 7 bases. The CDR3 extends over 17 amino acids. Germline loops: CDR1 SGHAT, CDR2 FQNNGV. V shed 2 bases and J 4 bases; nucleotides not matched to a gene: 14. Written as DNA, the CDR3 is TGTGCCAGCAGCTTAAATCCCCTAGCGGCTGGACAATACGAGCAGTACTTC. This sequence encodes CASSLNPLAAGQYEQYF.

J is TRBJ2-1 and V is TRBV6-2 or TRBV6-3, with no clear D. Looked up from germline, CDR1 is MNHEY and CDR2 is SVGEGT. Trimming removed 0 bases at V and 3 bases at J, with 0 bases between. There are 12 residues in the CDR3. CDR3 bases: TGTGCCAGCAGTTACTCCTACAATGAGCAGTTCTTC. Its protein is CASSYSYNEQFF.

Notes on this clonotype: The junction and the germline gene differ at one end; a read error may be behind it. CDR3 DNA sequence: TGTGCCAGCAGTTACTTCCTGCCAGGGTATACGGCGGGAGGGCCTCACTACAAGCAGTACTTC. Its translation: CASSYFLPGYTAGGPHYKQYF. The rearrangement links TRBV6-5 to TRBJ2-7; 9 bases fit TRBD2. This CDR3 is built from 21 residues. Germline loops: CDR1 MNHEY, CDR2 SVGAGI.

This chain links TRBV6-5 with TRBJ1-6; 7 bases are a match to TRBD1. The CDR3 is 12 residues long. Germline V gene sequence: CDR1 MNHEY, CDR2 SVGAGI. V was clipped by 6 bases and J by 10 bases; unmatched bases: 3. The CDR3 DNA reads TGTGCCAGCAGCGACAGGGTCTCACCCCTCCACTTT. This codes for CASSDRVSPLHF.

The chain carries TRBV4-3 and TRBJ2-5, with 11 positions matching TRBD2. CDR3 length: 19 amino acids. V shed 0 bases and J 5 bases; nucleotides not matched to a gene: 14. Germline V gene lookup returns CDR1 LGHNA and CDR2 YSLEER. This CDR3 is CASSQDRLAGGPWTETQYF. As DNA, the CDR3 is TGCGCCAGCAGCCAAGATCGGCTAGCGGGAGGTCCCTGGACGGAGACCCAGTACTTC.

This clonotype appeared a few times. V and J are TRBV4-1 and TRBJ2-7, with D uncertain. V shed 0 bases and J shed 6 bases, with 15 bases lying between them. From germline, CDR1 is MGHRA and CDR2 YSYEKL. The length of the CDR3 is 15 residues. CDR3 residues: CASSQDPYVLGEQYF. The CDR3 DNA reads as TGCGCCAGCAGCCAAGATCCCTACGTTCTGGGCGAGCAGTACTTC.

This chain links TRBV12-3 or TRBV12-4 with TRBJ1-3; D is perhaps TRBD1 (5 bases). The CDR3 covers 13 residues. V lost 10 bases to trimming and J lost 4 bases, with 14 bases between them. Here the CDR3 DNA reads TGTGCCACCACCCGGGACTCCGGAAACACCATATATTTT. Its protein is CATTRDSGNTIYF.

J is TRBJ2-1 and V is TRBV7-9; 7 positions match TRBD2. The CDR3 covers 13 residues. V lost 3 bases to trimming and J lost 9 bases; unmatched junction nucleotides: 5. Germline V gene lookup returns CDR1 SEHNR and CDR2 FQNEAQ (reference sequence). CDR3 coding DNA: TGTGCCAGCAGCTTCCCCGGACTAGTTGAGCAGTTCTTC. It yields the protein CASSFPGLVEQFF. The full variable domain, in which reference TRBV7-9 and TRBJ2-1 provide the parts outside the CDR3, is DTGVSQNPRHKITKRGQNVTFRCDPISEHNRLYWYRQTLGQGPEFLTYFQNEAQLEKSRLLSDRFSAERPKGSFSTLEIQRTEQGDSAMYLCASSFPGLVEQFFGPGTRLTVL.

The rearrangement uses TRBV7-9 and TRBJ2-7; TRBD1 matches at 10 bases. J lost 7 bases, V lost 8 bases, and 5 bases had no gene match. Germline V gives CDR1 SEHNR, CDR2 FQNEAQ (reference sequence). The CDR3 is 12 amino acids. DNA of the CDR3: TGTGCCAGCGGGACAGGGGTGAAAGAGCAGTACTTC. Its protein is CASGTGVKEQYF.

The chain uses TRBV2 and TRBJ2-2; 9 positions match TRBD2. Trimming cost V 7 bases and J 8 bases; bases outside gene matches: 5. CDR3 length: 13 amino acids. The germline V gene has CDR1 SNHLY and CDR2 FYNNEI. The CDR3 coding sequence is TGTGCCAGCATTAGGAGCGGGAGGGGGGAGCTGTTTTTT. It yields the protein CASIRSGRGELFF.

The genes are TRBV12-3 or TRBV12-4 and TRBJ2-7, with a possible D match to TRBD2 (5 bases). The CDR3 contains 16 residues. With 7 bases removed from V and 1 base from J, the gap between germline ends came to 20 bases. The CDR3 nucleotides read TGTGCCAGCACCCCCGGATCTGTAGCGCTTTCCTACGAGCAGTACTTC. Protein: CASTPGSVALSYEQYF.

The chain couples TRBV7-3 to TRBJ2-5; the D gene is possibly TRBD1 (5 bases). The V gene's germline CDR1 is SGHTA and CDR2 FQGTGA. Trimming stripped 5 bases from V and 2 bases from J, with 18 bases between. The CDR3 extends over 16 amino acids. CDR3 region: CASSVQGVRKQETQYF. The DNA for the CDR3 is TGTGCCAGCAGCGTCCAGGGTGTGAGGAAGCAAGAGACCCAGTACTTC.

The V and J genes are TRBV9 and TRBJ2-2; the match to TRBD2 covers 9 bases. The trim removed 0 bases at V and 7 bases at J, leaving 10 bases unmatched. Per germline, CDR1 SGDLS and CDR2 YYNGEE. The CDR3 sequence is 17 residues long. CDR3 residues: CASSVGGWLAGSGELFF. The CDR3 bases are TGTGCCAGCAGCGTAGGAGGTTGGCTAGCGGGAAGCGGGGAGCTGTTTTTT.

This clonotype was observed a single time. The CDR3 DNA is TGTGCCAGCAGTTACTCGGCGAGCCGTGCCGGGGAGCTGTTTTTT. Its translation is CASSYSASRAGELFF. The V call is TRBV6-5, the J call TRBJ2-2; no reliable D call. Per the germline V gene, CDR1 is MNHEY and CDR2 is SVGAGI. Trimming took 0 bases from V and 6 from J, leaving 11 bases between them. The CDR3 runs to 15 residues.